This TCR beta chain was retrieved from a study of control samples from healthy donors and cancer patients. V shed 3 bases and J shed 6 bases, with 7 bases lying between them. CDR3 length: 11 residues. The germline CDR1 and CDR2 sequences are GTSNPN and SVGIG (reference sequence). In its sample, this clone was seen once. TCRdb's table, derived via immunoSEQ multiplex PCR, lists solely in-frame clones and lacks some. The sample has roughly 170,000 clones, 85% to 95% seen once. This receptor was obtained from a young man in good health. This sequence joins TRBV30 and TRBJ2-3; no definite D call. Sequencing used blood. The CDR3 here is CAWRTADTQYF. DNA for the CDR3: TGTGCCTGGAGAACGGCGGATACGCAGTATTTT.